This T cell receptor (beta chain) was profiled in a study of T cells expressing NK-cell markers. Germline CDR1 is MNHEY and CDR2 is SMNVEV (reference sequence). This CDR3 is built from 14 residues. Each CDR3 protein gets one entry in TCRdb, which reprocessed the 5' RACE reads and gives no DNA. Its table lists approximately 440,000 distinct CDR3 sequences. Material: blood T cells: a sorted CD56 or NKG2C T cell subset, CD4+ or CD8+ T cells, or bulk PBMC T cells (not recorded which). The chain has TRBV27 and TRBJ1-4; TCRdb picks TRBD1, but there is no DNA to check that call. This sequence originates from a woman aged 45-59 years in good health. CDR3 amino acids: CASSVTGTAEKLFF.